Listed here are 9 T cell receptor beta chains from one sample, sequenced in a study of blood T cell repertoires in COVID-19. Generated by immunoSEQ multiplex PCR, the TCRdb table keeps only in-frame clones and is missing some. The sample includes more than 250,000 clones, 70% to 90% of them seen just once. Specimen: peripheral blood. Every receptor here comes from a woman in her 50s with COVID-19, enrolled during active disease.

The J gene is TRBJ2-2, the V gene TRBV6-2 or TRBV6-3, with 12 bases fitting TRBD2. This CDR3 has 16 amino acids. Per the germline V gene, CDR1 is MNHEY and CDR2 is SVGEGT. V dropped 5 bases and J dropped 5; count of bases not matched to a gene: 6. Written as DNA, the CDR3 is TGTGCCAGCAGTGACCCAACTAGCGGGAGGACCGGGGAGCTGTTTTTT. Translating it yields CASSDPTSGRTGELFF.

The J gene is TRBJ2-7, the V gene TRBV6-6, with D maybe TRBD1 (6 bases). The CDR3 has 14 residues. Germline V gene lookup returns CDR1 MNHNY and CDR2 SVGAGI (reference sequence). The V gene lost 9 bases and the J gene lost 0 bases, with 15 bases spanning the gap. CDR3 coding DNA: TGTGCCAGTCTGGGGACAATTTCCTCCTACGAGCAGTACTTC. Translated, it gives CASLGTISSYEQYF.

J is TRBJ2-7 and V is TRBV4-2, with 13 bases that match TRBD2. The CDR3 runs to 18 residues. Looked up from germline, CDR1 is LGHNA and CDR2 is YNFKEQ. Germline trimming cut 4 bases from V and 5 bases from J; bases unmatched to any gene: 14. DNA of the CDR3: TGTGCCAGCAGCCTCATACTAGCGGGAGGGCCTTTTCGTAACGAGCAGTACTTC. Protein: CASSLILAGGPFRNEQYF.

The chain carries TRBV5-1 and TRBJ1-4; TRBD1 aligns across 8 bases. CDR1 and CDR2 (germline): SGHRS, YFSETQ. V shed 3 bases, J shed 7 bases, and the junction held 8 bases outside the gene matches. The CDR3 is 15 amino acids. The DNA for the CDR3 is TGCGCCAGCAGCTCCACAGGGGGGTCGAGTGAAAAACTGTTTTTT. It yields the protein CASSSTGGSSEKLFF.

The chain joins TRBV19 to TRBJ1-3; TRBD1 matches at 8 bases. J was trimmed by 4 bases and V by 5 bases; bases with no gene match: 4. Germline CDR1 LNHDA, CDR2 SQIVND (reference sequence). The length of the CDR3 is 14 residues. CDR3 protein: CASSRTGGGNTIYF. The CDR3 DNA reads TGTGCCAGTAGTCGTACAGGGGGAGGAAACACCATATATTTT.

V and J are TRBV7-9 and TRBJ2-7, with 7 bases fitting TRBD2. This CDR3 contains 15 residues. V shed 3 bases and J 0 bases; nucleotides not matched to a gene: 5. CDR1 and CDR2 (germline): SEHNR, FQNEAQ (reference sequence). The CDR3: CASSFLERGSYEQYF. The DNA for the CDR3 is TGTGCCAGCAGCTTTCTCGAGCGGGGCTCCTACGAGCAGTACTTC. The variable domain in full, completed from reference TRBV7-9 and TRBJ2-7, reads DTGVSQNPRHKITKRGQNVTFRCDPISEHNRLYWYRQTLGQGPEFLTYFQNEAQLEKSRLLSDRFSAERPKGSFSTLEIQRTEQGDSAMYLCASSFLERGSYEQYFGPGTRLTVT.

J is TRBJ1-2 and V is TRBV5-1; 7 bases are shared with TRBD1. The CDR3 runs 15 residues. Germline values: CDR1 SGHRS, CDR2 YFSETQ. Unmatched junction bases numbered 9, after V lost 3 bases and J lost 4 bases. The CDR3 loop is CASSSDRAGPYGYTF. The CDR3 DNA is TGCGCCAGCAGCTCAGACAGGGCAGGACCCTATGGCTACACCTTC.

In nucleotides, the CDR3 is TGTGCCAGCAGCCAAGGACTAGCGGGTTTATCAGATACGCAGTATTTT. This codes for CASSQGLAGLSDTQYF. The V gene is TRBV3-1 (or the pseudogene TRBV3-2), the J gene TRBJ2-3; 10 nucleotides match TRBD2. The CDR3 is made up of 16 amino acids. V lost 1 base, J lost 4 bases, and 5 bases stayed unmatched. CDR1 LGHDT and CDR2 YNNKEL come from the germline V gene (reference sequence).

This chain joins TRBV7-9 and TRBJ2-7; D unclear. V was shortened by 5 bases and J by 11 bases, with 16 bases between the two germline ends. Germline V gives CDR1 SEHNR, CDR2 FQNEAQ (reference sequence). CDR3 length equals 12 residues. CDR3 DNA: TGTGCCAGCAGCCCCTCCGTGGGCAGGAAGTACTTC. Translating gives CASSPSVGRKYF.